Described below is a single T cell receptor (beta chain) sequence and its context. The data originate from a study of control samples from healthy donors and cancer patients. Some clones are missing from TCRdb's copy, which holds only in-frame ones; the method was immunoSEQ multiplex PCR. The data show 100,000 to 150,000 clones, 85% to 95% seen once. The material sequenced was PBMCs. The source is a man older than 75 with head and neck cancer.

The CDR3 loop is CASSPTLAGGTYEQYF. In DNA form, the CDR3 reads TGTGCCAGCAGCCCCACTCTAGCGGGAGGCACCTACGAGCAGTACTTC. V is TRBV7-7 and J is TRBJ2-7; TRBD2 aligns across 11 bases. Germline trimming cut 5 bases from V and 2 bases from J; bases unmatched to any gene: 8. Germline CDR1 and CDR2: SSHAT and FNYEAQ (reference sequence). This CDR3 spans 16 amino acids.